Each of the 14 T cell receptor beta chains below was sequenced from the same sample in a study of shared clonotypes between healthy human individuals. Method: immunoSEQ multiplex PCR; TCRdb's copy keeps in-frame clones and lacks some. The table lists 950,000 to 1,300,000 clones, 65% to 75% of them singletons. The sequencing input was memory CD4+ T cells sorted from blood. Subset given: CD45RA-negative fraction. The receptors come from a man aged 18 to 35 in good health.

The rearrangement links TRBV27 to TRBJ2-7; D not certain. Germline V CDR1 and CDR2: MNHEY, SMNVEV (reference sequence). The length of the CDR3 is 14 residues. V shed 5 bases and J shed 0 bases, with 11 bases lying between them. CDR3 coding DNA: TGTGCCAGCAGTGGTAATCGGGCCTCCTACGAGCAGTACTTC. Protein: CASSGNRASYEQYF.

This clone was recorded a few times. This chain joins TRBV10-3 and TRBJ2-5; TRBD1 agrees at 7 bases. V shed 0 bases, J shed 11 bases, and the junction held 18 bases outside the gene matches. The CDR3 totals 17 residues. CDR1 is ENHRY, CDR2 SYGVKD, per germline. The DNA for the CDR3 is TGTGCCATCAGTGAGTCGTCATTAGACAGGGAGACGAATGAGCAGTACTTC. This encodes CAISESSLDRETNEQYF.

The chain recombines TRBV11-2 with TRBJ2-1; D is possibly TRBD2 (6 bases). The V and J ends lost 6 bases and 8 bases respectively, with 14 bases between them. CDR1 is SGHAT and CDR2 is FQNNGV in the germline V gene. The CDR3 extends over 13 amino acids. CDR3 residues: CASRASGGDEQFF. In nucleotides, the CDR3 is TGTGCCAGCAGGGCGTCAGGAGGGGATGAGCAGTTCTTC.

The chain combines TRBV28 with TRBJ1-6, with 8 bases lining up with TRBD1. V lost 6 bases and J lost 4; bases outside the gene matches: 23. CDR1 is MDHEN and CDR2 is SYDVKM in the germline V gene. The CDR3 extends over 21 amino acids. DNA for the CDR3: TGTGCCAGCAGATTCAATCAGGGGGCCACAACCTTTACCCGATATAATTCACCCCTCCACTTT. The encoded protein is CASRFNQGATTFTRYNSPLHF.

This clone has just one count. One end of the junction fails to match germline, which may point to a read error. The chain employs TRBV7-2 and TRBJ2-3; D is perhaps TRBD1 or TRBD2 (5 bases each). Per the germline V gene, CDR1 is SGHTA and CDR2 is FQGNSA. This CDR3 has 17 amino acids. CDR3 in DNA: TGTGCCAGCAGCCTAGCCCCCAGCAGGGCCAGAAAGGATACGCAGTATTTT. Encoded protein: CASSLAPSRARKDTQYF. The full variable domain, its missing parts supplied by reference TRBV7-2 and TRBJ2-3, is GAGVSQSPSNKVTEKGKDVELRCDPISGHTALYWYRQSLGQGLEFLIYFQGNSAPDKSGLPSDRFSAERTGGSVSTLTIQRTQQEDSAVYLCASSLAPSRARKDTQYFGPGTRLTVL.

This clone was observed once. CDR3 residues: CASNRDGTDTQYF. The CDR3 region has the DNA TGTGCCAGCAACAGGGACGGCACAGATACGCAGTATTTT. The genes are TRBV6-1 and TRBJ2-3; TRBD1 is a possible D gene (6 bases). The CDR3 is 13 residues long. The germline V and J ends were trimmed by 7 bases and 1 base, with 9 bases remaining between them. The germline V gene has CDR1 MNHNS and CDR2 SASEGT.

The V gene is TRBV18, the J gene TRBJ2-2; the match to TRBD1 covers 10 bases. CDR1 is KGHSH, CDR2 LQKENI, per germline. V was clipped by 8 bases and J by 2 bases; unmatched bases: 2. CDR3 size: 14 residues. The CDR3 loop reads CASPTGGNTGELFF. The CDR3 DNA is TGTGCCAGCCCGACAGGGGGCAACACCGGGGAGCTGTTTTTT.

The chain is built from TRBV28 and TRBJ1-6; 7 bases fit TRBD1. Germline CDR1 reads MDHEN; CDR2 reads SYDVKM. There are 14 residues in the CDR3. V lost 2 bases and J lost 9; bases outside the gene matches: 4. The CDR3 is CASSLNRGSSPLHF. CDR3 sequence (DNA): TGTGCCAGCAGTTTAAACAGGGGTAGTTCACCCCTCCACTTT.

This clone has only a few counts. This chain joins TRBV13 and TRBJ2-3; D is uncertain. The germline V and J ends were trimmed by 2 bases and 0 bases, with 3 bases remaining between them. Germline V gene sequence: CDR1 PRHDT, CDR2 FYEKMQ (reference sequence). The CDR3 covers 13 residues. CDR3 sequence: CASSLYSTDTQYF. As DNA, the CDR3 is TGTGCCAGCAGCTTATACAGCACAGATACGCAGTATTTT.

This sequence joins TRBV18 and TRBJ2-7; D possibly matches TRBD1 or TRBD2 (5 bases each). Trimming removed 4 bases from V and 0 bases from J, with 13 bases in between. The CDR3 has 15 amino acids. Germline CDR1 is KGHSH and CDR2 is LQKENI. CDR3 bases: TGTGCCAGCTCACGGGACCGACCCCCCTCCTACGAGCAGTACTTC. Amino acids: CASSRDRPPSYEQYF.

This clone was found a few times. The CDR3 DNA follows: TGTGCCTGGGGCCCTCAAGAGACCCAGTACTTC. This encodes CAWGPQETQYF. The chain carries TRBV30 and TRBJ2-5; no firm D call. The V end lost 5 bases, the J end lost 2 bases, and 6 bases lay between the germline ends. Germline V gives CDR1 GTSNPN, CDR2 SVGIG (reference sequence). The CDR3 has 11 residues.

The rearrangement links TRBV7-9 to TRBJ2-5; TRBD2 matches at 10 bases. Trimming at V came to 4 bases and at J to 4 bases, leaving 9 bases not matched to a gene. The CDR3 has 16 amino acids. Germline CDR1 is SEHNR and CDR2 is FQNEAQ (reference sequence). The CDR3 sequence: CASSSSPAGGPETQYF. CDR3 sequence (DNA): TGTGCCAGCAGCTCCTCTCCAGCGGGAGGGCCAGAGACCCAGTACTTC. Drawing the rest from reference TRBV7-9 and TRBJ2-5, the complete variable domain is DTGVSQNPRHKITKRGQNVTFRCDPISEHNRLYWYRQTLGQGPEFLTYFQNEAQLEKSRLLSDRFSAERPKGSFSTLEIQRTEQGDSAMYLCASSSSPAGGPETQYFGPGTRLLVL.

This clone has just one count. The sample holds other DNA sequences that translate to the same CDR3. The genes are TRBV6-5 and TRBJ1-6; 7 nucleotides line up with TRBD1. J was trimmed by 7 bases and V by 0 bases; bases with no gene match: 3. There are 15 residues in the CDR3. CDR1 and CDR2 from the germline V gene are MNHEY and SVGAGI. The CDR3 region has the DNA TGTGCCAGCAGTTACTCCGGGACAGCAAATTCACCCCTCCACTTT. Amino acid sequence: CASSYSGTANSPLHF.

The J gene is TRBJ1-1, the V gene TRBV19; D not resolved. Per germline, CDR1 LNHDA and CDR2 SQIVND (reference sequence). The CDR3 totals 14 residues. Trimming removed 2 bases at V and 1 base at J, with 8 bases between. DNA of the CDR3: TGTGCCAGTAGTATAAGACACCCGAACACTGAAGCTTTCTTT. It codes for CASSIRHPNTEAFF.